These 5 T cell receptor beta chains originate from one sample sequenced in a study of blood T cell repertoires in COVID-19. Some clones are missing from TCRdb's copy, which holds only in-frame ones; the method was immunoSEQ multiplex PCR. The sample holds around 37,000 clones; 80% to 85% are singletons and the top ten take 1.5% to 2%. The sample taken for sequencing was peripheral blood. The source of these receptors is a man aged 55 to 70 with COVID-19, enrolled during active disease.

The V call is TRBV27, the J call TRBJ2-3, with 9 bases that match TRBD1. CDR1 is MNHEY and CDR2 is SMNVEV in the germline V gene (reference sequence). Losses at the gene ends were 3 bases for V and 5 bases for J; bases not matched to a gene: 6. The CDR3 has 15 residues. The CDR3 is CASSFRTGDLDTQYF. CDR3 nucleotides: TGTGCCAGCAGTTTTAGGACAGGGGATTTAGATACGCAGTATTTT.

In its sample, this clone was seen a few times. The CDR3, as DNA: TGTGCCAGCAGTTACTCAGGCGAGCAGTACTTC. Its translation is CASSYSGEQYF. This chain uses TRBV28 with TRBJ2-7; D remains ambiguous. Trimming left V 4 bases short and J 6 bases short, with 7 bases between. The CDR3 has 11 residues. From germline, CDR1 is MDHEN and CDR2 SYDVKM.

The chain links TRBV11-2 to TRBJ2-7; 8 nucleotides line up with TRBD1. This CDR3 is built from 13 residues. The J segment lost 7 bases and the V segment lost 4 bases, leaving 6 bases of the junction unmatched. Germline V gives CDR1 SGHAT, CDR2 FQNNGV. CDR3 protein: CASSSQGAREQYF. The CDR3 DNA reads TGTGCCAGCAGCTCTCAGGGGGCTAGGGAGCAGTACTTC. Full variable domain (rest looked up from reference TRBV11-2 and TRBJ2-7): EAGVAQSPRYKIIEKRQSVAFWCNPISGHATLYWYQQILGQGPKLLIQFQNNGVVDDSQLPKDRFSAERLKGVDSTLKIQPAKLEDSAVYLCASSSQGAREQYFGPGTRLTVT.

This chain uses TRBV24-1 with TRBJ1-5; possibly TRBD1 for D (6 bases). The germline V gene encodes CDR1 KGHDR and CDR2 SFDVKD. V was pared by 4 bases and J by 7 bases, with 13 bases between. This CDR3 has 14 amino acids. CDR3 coding DNA: TGTGCCACCAGTGACTCCCCGCAGGGGCAGCCCCAGCATTTT. It yields the protein CATSDSPQGQPQHF.

In this sample, this clone turned up a few times. J is TRBJ2-3 and V is TRBV11-2; 8 nucleotides align to TRBD1. V dropped 3 bases and J dropped 4; count of bases not matched to a gene: 6. The germline V gene encodes CDR1 SGHAT and CDR2 FQNNGV. CDR3 size: 15 residues. Here the CDR3 DNA reads TGTGCCAGCAGCTTCCAGGGGGCTGGGGCAGATACGCAGTATTTT. This codes for CASSFQGAGADTQYF. The full variable domain, rest sourced from reference TRBV11-2 and TRBJ2-3, is EAGVAQSPRYKIIEKRQSVAFWCNPISGHATLYWYQQILGQGPKLLIQFQNNGVVDDSQLPKDRFSAERLKGVDSTLKIQPAKLEDSAVYLCASSFQGAGADTQYFGPGTRLTVL.